This TCR beta chain emerged from a study of early T cells in non-severe SARS-CoV-2 infection (dated by TCRdb to the early 2020s). Describing the broader study: Bulk RNA from unsorted whole blood was used for TCR sequencing, so alpha and beta chains could not be paired.

This clonotype was counted only a few times. Its antigen has not been determined. The sample holds no much larger clone one base away, and base qualities are not on file. This was a case-control study nested in a cohort of healthcare workers in London, UK, who had nasopharyngeal swab PCR tests and blood samples taken every week. Healthcare workers were recruited during the week of the UK lockdown, between 23 and 31 March 2020, and followed weekly for up to about 15 weeks. Library generation was performed with 5' RACE. The sequencer listed for this sample is NextSeq 500. Unique molecular identifiers were attached to individual cDNA molecules in the TCR library protocol so that sequencing error and PCR bias could be corrected. TCR alpha and beta chains were both sequenced, and the abundances of alpha and beta sequences in each sample were closely correlated with each other. For the original study's pipeline: V gene, J gene and CDR3 annotation of TCR sequences was performed with Decombinator V4. TCRs were defined as expanded if a significant change between any two time points was detected under a Poisson model with p below 0.0001. TCR abundances were normalised to the total number of TCRs sequenced per sample and were expressed as counts per million. VDJdb, accessed 1 November 2021, was searched for CMV, EBV and SARS-CoV-2 annotated TCRs, excluding TCRs annotated for multiple antigens. TCRdb reworked the public reads: Q25 trimming with fastp, MiXCR clone assembly, productive beta chains retained. Each entry merges the rows of one CDR3 protein and shows their most common DNA and genes. TCRdb, not the authors, supplied the V and J calls. This sample lists tens of thousands of distinct CDR3 sequences; around 17% were detected once. 4.5% to 6% of the sample rests with the top ten.

General conclusions and limits of the study: Matching against VDJdb was skewed toward anti-spike CD8 responses, likely underestimated virus-specific expansions, and missed private and CD4 specificities.

Sequencing was performed on whole blood, taken at baseline. The source of this sequence is an adult who was a healthcare worker with PCR-confirmed SARS-CoV-2 infection or an uninfected control (not recorded which).

The CDR3 region reads CASSYSWAGSFNEQFF. The bases are TGTGCCAGCAGTTACTCGTGGGCCGGCAGCTTCAATGAGCAGTTCTTC. The sequence is built from TRBV6-5 and TRBJ2-1; no confident D gene assignment can be made. From a lookup of the germline V gene, CDR1 and CDR2 are MNHEY and SVGAGI. The CDR3 has 16 amino acids, counting the end cysteine and phenylalanine. Just CDR3 DNA is preserved here, 48 bases in frame from base 1. V was cut back by 0 bases and J by 6 bases, leaving a gap of 15 bases between them.